The TCR beta chain described here comes from a study of T-cell reconstitution after alpha-beta-depleted transplantation in children. A TCRbeta library incorporating unique molecular identifiers was prepared. Via MiXCR, TCRdb re-called the PCR reads, giving one row per CDR3 protein. The data hold about 540,000 distinct CDR3 sequences, with 18% observed a single time. V lost 7 bases to trimming and J lost 4 bases, with 11 bases between them. CDR3 length equals 13 residues. The germline CDR1 and CDR2 sequences are MNHEY and SVGAGI. The TCR sequence derives from a human donor who donated a stem cell graft to a child with acute lymphoblastic leukemia. This sequence joins TRBV6-5 and TRBJ2-1; tentative D call: TRBD1 (5 bases). Material: PBMCs from the stem cell graft donor, obtained from the stem cell graft. The DNA for the CDR3 is TGTGCCAGCACCACTTCAGGGTACAATGAGCAGTTCTTC. Translated, it gives CASTTSGYNEQFF.